The clone carrying this TCR beta chain was recorded many times. Its antigen remains unknown. It was RNA transcripts that yielded the amplified TCR beta CDR3 regions. First-round RT-PCR with HTBI primers amplified the TCR CDR3 region. A single record per CDR3 protein comes from TCRdb applying MiXCR to the multiplex PCR reads. This sample has about 270,000 distinct CDR3 sequences, with less than 30% found just once. These data belong to a study of T cells in Graves' hyperthyroidism and ophthalmopathy. Study-wide context: Any treatment followed the collection of peripheral blood at initial diagnosis. Study results and limitations: A 13 V-J signature model discriminated ophthalmopathy versus stable hyperthyroidism.

The CDR3 consists of 15 residues. With 5 bases removed from V and 10 bases from J, the gap between germline ends came to 23 bases. Patients with uncontrolled infections, other autoimmune diseases, pregnancy or lactation were excluded. Source material: blood. The chain uses TRBV12-3 or TRBV12-4 and TRBJ1-2; D is possibly TRBD1 (6 bases). The sequence was collected from a middle-aged man with Graves' hyperthyroidism that later progressed to Graves' ophthalmopathy. The CDR3 sequence: CASSLGTLSDEDYTF. DNA for the CDR3: TGTGCCAGCAGTCTCGGGACACTGTCTGATGAGGACTACACCTTC.